The source of this TCR beta chain is a study of CD8 T cells in Susac syndrome. On the study more broadly: Treatment status at blood draw for the Susac syndrome patients was therapy-naive, corticosteroids, or intravenous immunoglobulin alone. Overall study results and limits: The study recognized that the number of individuals in its TCR sequencing and HLA analysis was relatively small. Clonal expansion was missing from Susac syndrome CD4+ T cell repertoires.

Germline loops: CDR1 GTSNPN, CDR2 SVGIG (reference sequence). This CDR3 contains 13 residues. Trimming took 5 bases from V and 6 from J, leaving 17 bases between them. This clonotype was seen only a few times. The antigen is unknown. The TEMRA cells underwent FACS enrichment, while the CD8+ and CD4+ T cells underwent negative isolation. Random hexamers primed reverse transcription of about 0.45 to 1 ug RNA. MiXCR, applied by TCRdb to the immunoSEQ multiplex PCR reads, yields one record per CDR3 protein. This sample yields 170,000 or so distinct CDR3 sequences, of which over 90% are seen a single time; about 0.1% belongs to the top ten.

The sample comprised CD4+ T cells from PBMCs. The origin of this receptor is a human donor with Susac syndrome. V gene TRBV30 combines with J gene TRBJ2-7; possible D gene TRBD1, 6 bases. The CDR3: CAWSQGYRREQYF. CDR3 nucleotide sequence: TGTGCCTGGTCGCAGGGGTATCGGCGCGAGCAGTACTTC.